The 26 T cell receptor beta chains below all came from one sample that was sequenced in a study of blood T cell repertoires in COVID-19. Sequenced by immunoSEQ multiplex PCR; TCRdb stores in-frame clones only, minus some. The sample holds some 110,000 clones, roughly 83% seen once. Sequenced: peripheral blood. These receptors were obtained from a woman aged 70-85 years with acute or convalescent COVID-19.

The chain links TRBV2 to TRBJ2-3, with D maybe TRBD1 (6 bases). V lost 11 bases to trimming and J lost 3 bases, with 15 bases between them. Looked up from germline, CDR1 is SNHLY and CDR2 is FYNNEI. CDR3 length: 13 residues. CDR3 DNA sequence: TGTGCCGGACGGGACATCGGGACAGATACGCAGTATTTT. Protein: CAGRDIGTDTQYF.

The chain employs TRBV6-5 and TRBJ2-2; a weak D match, TRBD2 (5 bases). The CDR3 has 14 amino acids. Looked up from germline, CDR1 is MNHEY and CDR2 is SVGAGI. V was pared by 8 bases and J by 2 bases, with 12 bases between. CDR3 protein: CASAKTGNTGELFF. In nucleotides, the CDR3 is TGTGCCAGCGCAAAGACGGGAAACACCGGGGAGCTGTTTTTT.

As to this clone: One junction end does not reproduce the germline sequence, and a read error may be involved. The chain is built from TRBV3-1 (or the pseudogene TRBV3-2) and TRBJ2-1; 7 bases are a match to TRBD1. The germline V gene has CDR1 LGHDT and CDR2 YNNKEL (reference sequence). The CDR3 loop spans 15 amino acids. This CDR3 reads CASTQGGKGVNEQFF. In DNA form, the CDR3 reads TGTGCCAGCACCCAAGGGGGCAAGGGTGTCAATGAGCAGTTCTTC.

The chain recombines TRBV11-2 with TRBJ2-7; 9 bases match TRBD1. This CDR3 region has 14 residues. V shed 4 bases and J 4 bases; nucleotides not matched to a gene: 5. The germline V gene has CDR1 SGHAT and CDR2 FQNNGV. The DNA for the CDR3 is TGTGCCAGCAGCTACCGGACAGGGGAGTACGAGCAGTACTTC. Amino acids: CASSYRTGEYEQYF.

This chain joins TRBV6-5 and TRBJ2-7; 11 nucleotides align to TRBD1. V dropped 6 bases and J dropped 0; count of bases not matched to a gene: 1. Germline assignment: CDR1 MNHEY and CDR2 SVGAGI. The CDR3 loop spans 14 amino acids. CDR3 residues: CASRGTGGSYEQYF. The CDR3 nucleotides read TGTGCCAGCAGGGGGACAGGGGGCTCCTACGAGCAGTACTTC.

The chain recombines TRBV6-5 with TRBJ1-2; TRBD1 matches at 7 bases. This CDR3 region has 13 residues. V shed 4 bases, J shed 6 bases, and the junction held 5 bases outside the gene matches. Germline-derived CDR1 and CDR2 are MNHEY and SVGAGI. CDR3 DNA sequence: TGTGCCAGCAGTTCCTTCACAGGGGATGGCTACACCTTC. Amino acids: CASSSFTGDGYTF.

The chain carries TRBV27 and TRBJ1-6, with 8 bases aligning to TRBD1. Germline CDR1 and CDR2: MNHEY and SMNVEV (reference sequence). The CDR3 has 16 residues. The J segment lost 2 bases and the V segment lost 4 bases, leaving 4 bases of the junction unmatched. This CDR3 reads CASSSQGATYNSPLHF. CDR3 coding DNA: TGTGCCAGCAGTTCCCAGGGGGCCACCTATAATTCACCCCTCCACTTT.

This chain connects TRBV2 to TRBJ2-2; D is possibly TRBD1 (7 bases). This CDR3 spans 15 amino acids. CDR1 and CDR2 (germline): SNHLY, FYNNEI. The V end was cut by 2 bases, the J end by 6 bases, with 13 bases between. The CDR3 loop is CASSERQGGAGELFF. The DNA for the CDR3 is TGTGCCAGCAGTGAACGGCAGGGGGGAGCCGGGGAGCTGTTTTTT.

The chain employs TRBV24-1 and TRBJ2-3; D gene unclear. V dropped 9 bases and J dropped 0 bases, with 6 bases sitting between them. Germline V CDR1 and CDR2: KGHDR, SFDVKD. The CDR3 sequence is 12 residues long. CDR3 in amino acids: CATGGSTDTQYF. The DNA for the CDR3 is TGTGCCACCGGCGGTAGCACAGATACGCAGTATTTT.

The rearrangement uses TRBV19 and TRBJ2-1; D possibly corresponds to TRBD1 (6 bases). Per the germline V gene, CDR1 is LNHDA and CDR2 is SQIVND (reference sequence). Trimming removed 2 bases from V and 7 bases from J, with 9 bases in between. This CDR3 contains 13 residues. CDR3 in amino acids: CASSINRANEQFF. CDR3 nucleotides: TGTGCCAGTAGTATAAACAGGGCAAATGAGCAGTTCTTC.

This clone showed up just a few times. This chain uses TRBV3-1 (or the pseudogene TRBV3-2) with TRBJ1-6; possible D gene TRBD1, 5 bases. CDR1 is LGHDT and CDR2 is YNNKEL in the germline V gene (reference sequence). The length of the CDR3 is 14 residues. The V and J ends lost 4 bases and 9 bases respectively, with 13 bases between them. The CDR3 nucleotides read TGTGCCAGCAGCCGCTGGGACGGGAGTTCACCCCTCCACTTT. This encodes CASSRWDGSSPLHF.

The gene calls are TRBV20-1 and TRBJ1-1; D is perhaps TRBD1 (5 bases). CDR3 size: 15 residues. Germline V gene lookup returns CDR1 DFQATT and CDR2 SNEGSKA (reference sequence). Between the trimmed V and J ends, which lost 3 bases and 4 bases, there was a span of 18 bases. CDR3 sequence reads: CSASGADSLTTEAFF. The CDR3 DNA sequence: TGCAGTGCTAGTGGGGCCGACAGCCTAACCACTGAAGCTTTCTTT.

The V gene is TRBV24-1, the J gene TRBJ2-3, with TRBD2 identical over 10 bases. This CDR3 region has 17 residues. Trimming at V came to 4 bases and at J to 1 base, leaving 7 bases not matched to a gene. Germline V gene data show CDR1 as KGHDR and CDR2 as SFDVKD. CDR3 region: CATSERTGTSGTDTQYF. Here the CDR3 DNA reads TGTGCCACCAGTGAGCGAACCGGGACTAGCGGCACAGATACGCAGTATTTT.

The chain employs TRBV3-1 (or the pseudogene TRBV3-2) and TRBJ1-6; TRBD1 matches 7 bases. CDR1 LGHDT and CDR2 YNNKEL come from the germline V gene (reference sequence). This CDR3 spans 15 amino acids. With V trimmed by 0 bases and J by 9 bases, 5 bases remained unmatched. The CDR3 DNA is TGTGCCAGCAGCCAAGAGAGGGGGCGACGTTCACCCCTCCACTTT. Protein sequence: CASSQERGRRSPLHF.

This sequence joins TRBV7-9 and TRBJ1-6; TRBD1 matches 8 bases. Losses at the gene ends were 5 bases for V and 5 bases for J; bases not matched to a gene: 5. Germline V gives CDR1 SEHNR, CDR2 FQNEAQ (reference sequence). The CDR3 sequence is 15 residues long. This CDR3 is CASSRGQGDNSPLHF. DNA of the CDR3: TGTGCCAGCAGCAGAGGACAGGGAGATAATTCACCCCTCCACTTT.

The rearrangement uses TRBV4-1 and TRBJ2-6; tentative D call: TRBD1 (6 bases). V lost 5 bases and J lost 2, with 13 bases in between. CDR1 is MGHRA and CDR2 is YSYEKL in the germline V gene. CDR3 size: 16 residues. The CDR3 loop reads CASSYPGTTGANVLTF. The DNA of the CDR3 is TGCGCCAGCAGCTACCCCGGGACAACTGGGGCCAACGTCCTGACTTTC.

The chain employs TRBV27 and TRBJ1-2, with D possibly being TRBD1 (6 bases). The V gene lost 6 bases and the J gene lost 3 bases, with 11 bases spanning the gap. Germline CDR1 and CDR2: MNHEY and SMNVEV (reference sequence). The CDR3 has 13 residues. CDR3 bases: TGTGCCAGCAGGGCAGGACAGCACTATGGCTACACCTTC. Translation gives CASRAGQHYGYTF.

The chain employs TRBV9 and TRBJ2-2; D uncertain. CDR3 size: 12 residues. Germline V gene lookup returns CDR1 SGDLS and CDR2 YYNGEE. V lost 4 bases and J 7 bases, leaving 8 bases between the germline ends. CDR3 in DNA: TGTGCCAGCAGCTTACGTAGCGGGGAGCTGTTTTTT. Translating gives CASSLRSGELFF.

This clone was observed a few times. DNA of the CDR3: TGTGCCAGCAGTTCCGACAGGGTCTATGGCTACACCTTC. Protein sequence: CASSSDRVYGYTF. The V call is TRBV25-1, the J call TRBJ1-2; 7 positions agree with TRBD1. This CDR3 is built from 13 residues. Germline values: CDR1 MGHDK, CDR2 SYGVNS. V shed 5 bases, J shed 4 bases, and the junction held 4 bases outside the gene matches.

This clone was seen a single time. The rearrangement joins TRBV24-1 to TRBJ2-5; TRBD2 is a possible D gene (5 bases). The CDR3 runs 16 residues. V was shortened by 4 bases and J by 0 bases, with 14 bases between the two germline ends. Germline values: CDR1 KGHDR, CDR2 SFDVKD. The CDR3: CATSETRTADQETQYF. The CDR3 DNA reads as TGTGCCACCAGTGAGACTCGGACTGCCGACCAAGAGACCCAGTACTTC.

The chain is built from TRBV29-1 and TRBJ1-5; D gene uncertain. CDR3 length: 12 amino acids. With 7 bases removed from V and 2 bases from J, the gap between germline ends came to 9 bases. CDR1 is SQVTM and CDR2 is ANQGSEA in the germline V gene. CDR3 nucleotides: TGCAGCGCCTCCGGGGGCAATCAGCCCCAGCATTTT. This gives the protein CSASGGNQPQHF.

This chain joins TRBV6-2 or TRBV6-3 and TRBJ2-7; 11 bases are shared with TRBD2. This CDR3 is 14 amino acids long. Trimming cost V 5 bases and J 3 bases; bases outside gene matches: 3. Germline assignment: CDR1 MNHEY and CDR2 SVGEGT. The CDR3 is CASSLAGGHYEQYF. The CDR3 nucleotides are TGTGCCAGCAGTCTAGCGGGGGGTCACTACGAGCAGTACTTC.

The chain employs TRBV28 and TRBJ1-2; D not resolved. Trimming took 7 bases from V and 8 from J, leaving 11 bases between them. The CDR3 contains 11 residues. Germline assignment: CDR1 MDHEN and CDR2 SYDVKM. The CDR3 sequence is CASKEDRGYTF. DNA for the CDR3: TGTGCCAGCAAGGAGGATCGCGGCTACACCTTC.

This rearrangement joins TRBV9 to TRBJ1-1, with D tentatively TRBD1 (6 bases). Trimming took off 3 bases at V and 5 bases at J, with 17 bases between the two ends. Germline-derived CDR1 and CDR2 are SGDLS and YYNGEE. CDR3 length: 15 residues. CDR3 loop: CASSAFPGQGTEAFF. The CDR3 DNA sequence: TGTGCCAGCAGCGCGTTCCCGGGACAAGGGACTGAAGCTTTCTTT.

This chain links TRBV2 with TRBJ1-6, with 7 bases lining up with TRBD1. Germline V CDR1 and CDR2: SNHLY, FYNNEI. The CDR3 loop spans 14 amino acids. V dropped 5 bases and J dropped 7; count of bases not matched to a gene: 5. The CDR3 DNA is TGTGCCAGCAGTAACAGGGGTTTGAATTCACCCCTCCACTTT. The encoded protein is CASSNRGLNSPLHF.

This clone was detected only once. The V and J genes are TRBV9 and TRBJ2-7; TRBD1 matches 9 bases. Germline V lookup: CDR1 SGDLS, CDR2 YYNGEE. The CDR3 is 16 residues long. Losses at the gene ends were 3 bases for V and 4 bases for J; bases not matched to a gene: 11. The CDR3 is CASSARQTGGRYEQYF. In nucleotides, the CDR3 is TGTGCCAGCAGCGCTCGCCAGACAGGGGGAAGATACGAGCAGTACTTC.